The next 8 T cell receptor beta chains were all read from a single sample in a study of blood T cell repertoires in COVID-19. TCRdb's copy holds only in-frame clones and misses some; the assay was immunoSEQ multiplex PCR. There are roughly 300,000 clones in the sample; about 87% occur only once, and about 1.4% lies in the top ten. The sample was peripheral blood. The source of these receptors is a woman aged 40 to 50 who had recovered from COVID-19.

This clone was observed a single time. This sequence joins TRBV19 and TRBJ1-6, with D possibly TRBD1 on 6 matching bases. The germline CDR1 and CDR2 sequences are LNHDA and SQIVND (reference sequence). This CDR3 has 17 residues. V was shortened by 4 bases and J by 1 base, with 14 bases between the two germline ends. Here the CDR3 DNA reads TGTGCCAGTAGTACCTGGGGGCGCGGTTCCTATAATTCACCCCTCCACTTT. Protein: CASSTWGRGSYNSPLHF. Full variable domain (outside the CDR3, taken from reference TRBV19 and TRBJ1-6): DGGITQSPKYLFRKEGQNVTLSCEQNLNHDAMYWYRQDPGQGLRLIYYSQIVNDFQKGDIAEGYSVSREKKESFPLTVTSAQKNPTAFYLCASSTWGRGSYNSPLHFGNGTRLTVT.

V is TRBV9 and J is TRBJ2-1; weak D call: TRBD2 (6 bases). With 0 bases removed from V and 9 bases from J, the gap between germline ends came to 19 bases. Germline V CDR1 and CDR2: SGDLS, YYNGEE. The CDR3 covers 16 residues. CDR3 nucleotides: TGTGCCAGCAGCGTAGAGGTGGACTACGTGGACATTGAGCAGTTCTTC. This sequence encodes CASSVEVDYVDIEQFF.

This rearrangement joins TRBV6-5 to TRBJ1-6; 10 nucleotides line up with TRBD1. V lost 5 bases, J lost 9 bases, and 7 bases stayed unmatched. Germline V gene lookup returns CDR1 MNHEY and CDR2 SVGAGI. This CDR3 region has 15 residues. The CDR3 coding sequence is TGTGCCAGCAGTCATTTGACAGGGGGCACTTCACCCCTCCACTTT. Translation: CASSHLTGGTSPLHF.

This clone came up a few times. V usage is TRBV5-4 and J usage is TRBJ1-2, with TRBD1 matching 9 bases. This CDR3 contains 17 residues. Germline values: CDR1 SGHNT, CDR2 YYREEE (reference sequence). V lost 2 bases to trimming and J lost 4 bases; unmatched junction nucleotides: 12. CDR3 nucleotide sequence: TGTGCCAGCAGCTTTGGGACAGGGTCTACCCGTTCCTATGGCTACACCTTC. Amino acids: CASSFGTGSTRSYGYTF.

The genes are TRBV6-5 and TRBJ1-1; D is possibly TRBD1 (5 bases). From germline, CDR1 is MNHEY and CDR2 SVGAGI. The CDR3 spans 12 residues. Trimming removed 5 bases from V and 10 bases from J, with 14 bases in between. CDR3 protein: CASSNWAGLAFF. In DNA form, the CDR3 reads TGTGCCAGCAGTAACTGGGCAGGGCTAGCTTTCTTT.

The chain uses TRBV5-1 and TRBJ2-5, with 7 bases aligning to TRBD1. This CDR3 spans 14 amino acids. With V trimmed by 1 base and J by 4 bases, 4 bases remained unmatched. CDR1 is SGHRS and CDR2 is YFSETQ in the germline V gene. The CDR3 region is CASSLTGDGETQYF. The CDR3, as DNA: TGCGCCAGCAGCTTGACAGGGGATGGAGAGACCCAGTACTTC.

The J gene is TRBJ1-2, the V gene TRBV3-1 (or the pseudogene TRBV3-2); tentative D call: TRBD1 (5 bases). Germline assignment: CDR1 LGHDT and CDR2 YNNKEL (reference sequence). The CDR3 has 14 amino acids. V was clipped by 0 bases and J by 3 bases, with 8 bases between them. Here the CDR3 DNA reads TGTGCCAGCAGCCAAGATGTGACAGACTATGGCTACACCTTC. Its protein is CASSQDVTDYGYTF.

The chain uses TRBV9 and TRBJ2-2; weak D call: TRBD2 (5 bases). The germline V and J ends were trimmed by 3 bases and 0 bases, with 9 bases remaining between them. The CDR3 runs to 15 residues. Germline assignment: CDR1 SGDLS and CDR2 YYNGEE. CDR3 DNA sequence: TGTGCCAGCAGCGGTGGACTGGCGAACACCGGGGAGCTGTTTTTT. It translates to CASSGGLANTGELFF.